This T cell receptor beta chain was retrieved from a study of blood T cell repertoires in COVID-19. This clone was detected only once. Using immunoSEQ multiplex PCR, the repertoire was profiled, and TCRdb retains in-frame clones only, with some absent. The repertoire holds 440,000 or so clones, with approximately 90% as singletons. Germline V CDR1 and CDR2: MGHDK, SYGVNS. V was trimmed by 5 bases and J by 7 bases, leaving 15 bases between them. The CDR3 has 14 residues. Sequenced material: peripheral blood. The clonotype originates from a woman in her forties with COVID-19, enrolled during active disease. The chain recombines TRBV25-1 with TRBJ1-5, with D possibly matching TRBD1 (5 bases). CDR3: CASSPTGGEQPQHF. The CDR3 region has the DNA TGTGCCAGCAGTCCCACCGGGGGGGAACAGCCCCAGCATTTT.